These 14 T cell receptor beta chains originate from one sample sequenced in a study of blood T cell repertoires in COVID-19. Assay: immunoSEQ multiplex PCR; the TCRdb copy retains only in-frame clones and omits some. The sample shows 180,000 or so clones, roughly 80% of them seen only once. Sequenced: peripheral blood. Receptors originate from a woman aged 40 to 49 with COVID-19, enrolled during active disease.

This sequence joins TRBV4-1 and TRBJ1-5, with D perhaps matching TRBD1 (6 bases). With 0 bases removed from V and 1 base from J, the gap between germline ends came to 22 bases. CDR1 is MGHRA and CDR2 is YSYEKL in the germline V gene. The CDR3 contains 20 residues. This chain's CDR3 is CASSQDYGQSIINSNQPQHF. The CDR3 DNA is TGCGCCAGCAGCCAAGATTATGGACAGTCAATAATTAACAGCAATCAGCCCCAGCATTTT.

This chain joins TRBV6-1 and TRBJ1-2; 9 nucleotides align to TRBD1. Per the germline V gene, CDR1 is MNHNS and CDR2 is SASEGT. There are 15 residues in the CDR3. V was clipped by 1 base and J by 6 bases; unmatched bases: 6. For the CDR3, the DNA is TGTGCCAGCAGTGAAGACCTAGGGACAGGGAATGGCTACACCTTC. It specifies CASSEDLGTGNGYTF.

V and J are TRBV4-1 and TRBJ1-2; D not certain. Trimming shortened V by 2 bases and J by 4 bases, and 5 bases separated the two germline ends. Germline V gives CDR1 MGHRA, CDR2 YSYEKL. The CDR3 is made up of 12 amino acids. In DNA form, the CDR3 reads TGCGCCAGCAGCCAATACGGCTATGGCTACACCTTC. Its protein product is CASSQYGYGYTF.

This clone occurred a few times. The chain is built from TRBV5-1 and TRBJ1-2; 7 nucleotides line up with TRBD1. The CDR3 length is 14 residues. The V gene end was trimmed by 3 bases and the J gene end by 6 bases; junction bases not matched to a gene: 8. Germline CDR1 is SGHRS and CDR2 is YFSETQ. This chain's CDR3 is CASSSTGARDGYTF. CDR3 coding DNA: TGCGCCAGCAGCTCTACAGGGGCTCGGGATGGCTACACCTTC.

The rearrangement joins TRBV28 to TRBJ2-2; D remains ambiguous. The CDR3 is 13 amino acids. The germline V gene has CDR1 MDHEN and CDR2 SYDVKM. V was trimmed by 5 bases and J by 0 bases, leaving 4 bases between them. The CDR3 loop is CASSTTNTGELFF. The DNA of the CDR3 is TGTGCCAGCAGTACAACGAACACCGGGGAGCTGTTTTTT.

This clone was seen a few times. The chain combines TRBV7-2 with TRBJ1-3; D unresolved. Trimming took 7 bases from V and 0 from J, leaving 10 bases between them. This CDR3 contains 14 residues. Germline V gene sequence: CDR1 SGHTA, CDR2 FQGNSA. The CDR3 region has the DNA TGTGCCAGCACGCCACAGTACTCTGGAAACACCATATATTTT. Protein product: CASTPQYSGNTIYF.

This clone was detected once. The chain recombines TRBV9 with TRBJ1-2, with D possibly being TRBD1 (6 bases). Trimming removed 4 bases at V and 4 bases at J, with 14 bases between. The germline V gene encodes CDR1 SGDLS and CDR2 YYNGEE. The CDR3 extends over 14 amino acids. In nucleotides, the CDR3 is TGTGCCAGCAGCCCTACAGGGACCGGCTATGGCTACACCTTC. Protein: CASSPTGTGYGYTF.

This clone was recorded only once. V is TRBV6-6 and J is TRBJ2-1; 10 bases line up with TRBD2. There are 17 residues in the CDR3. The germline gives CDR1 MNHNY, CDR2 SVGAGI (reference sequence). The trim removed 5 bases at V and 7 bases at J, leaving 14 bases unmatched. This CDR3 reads CASSLRRQRGGRNEQFF. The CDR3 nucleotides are TGTGCCAGCAGTCTAAGGCGGCAGCGGGGGGGCAGGAATGAGCAGTTCTTC.

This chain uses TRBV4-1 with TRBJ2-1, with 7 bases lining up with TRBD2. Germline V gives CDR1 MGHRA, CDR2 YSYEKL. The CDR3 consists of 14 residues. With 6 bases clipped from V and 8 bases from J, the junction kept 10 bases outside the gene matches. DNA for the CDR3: TGCGCCAGCAGGCCCATGGGAGGGTACGATGAGCAGTTCTTC. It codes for CASRPMGGYDEQFF.

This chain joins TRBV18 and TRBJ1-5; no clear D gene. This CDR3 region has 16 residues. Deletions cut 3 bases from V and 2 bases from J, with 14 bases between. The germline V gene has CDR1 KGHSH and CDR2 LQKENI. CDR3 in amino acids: CASSPIRGSGNQPQHF. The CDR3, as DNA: TGTGCCAGCTCACCGATCCGGGGTTCAGGCAATCAGCCCCAGCATTTT.

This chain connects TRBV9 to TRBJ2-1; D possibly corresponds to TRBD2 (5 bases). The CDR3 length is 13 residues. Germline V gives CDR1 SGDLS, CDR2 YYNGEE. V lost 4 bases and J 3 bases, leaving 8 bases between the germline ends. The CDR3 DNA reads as TGTGCCAGCAGCACTGGACTCTACAATGAGCAGTTCTTC. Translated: CASSTGLYNEQFF.

As DNA, the CDR3 is TGTGCCAGTAGTAAACAGGAGAACACTGAAGCTTTCTTT. It translates to CASSKQENTEAFF. The genes are TRBV19 and TRBJ1-1; a weak D match, TRBD1 (5 bases). Trimming took off 4 bases at V and 1 base at J, with 7 bases between the two ends. This CDR3 region has 13 residues. The germline gives CDR1 LNHDA, CDR2 SQIVND (reference sequence).

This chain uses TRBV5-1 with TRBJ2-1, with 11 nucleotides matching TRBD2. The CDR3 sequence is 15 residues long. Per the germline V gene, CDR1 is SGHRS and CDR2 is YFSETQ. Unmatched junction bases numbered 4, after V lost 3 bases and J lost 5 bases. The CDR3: CASSSQLAGDNEQFF. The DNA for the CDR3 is TGCGCCAGCAGCTCTCAACTAGCGGGAGACAATGAGCAGTTCTTC.

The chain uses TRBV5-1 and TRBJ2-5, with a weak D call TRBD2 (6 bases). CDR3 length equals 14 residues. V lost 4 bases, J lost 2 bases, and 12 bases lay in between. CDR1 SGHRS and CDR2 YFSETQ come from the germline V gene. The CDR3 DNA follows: TGCGCCAGCAGCACAGCGGGCCGACAAGAGACCCAGTACTTC. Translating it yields CASSTAGRQETQYF.